The clone carrying this TCR beta chain was seen only once. The sample is drawn from a study of TIL therapy for anti-PD-1-resistant metastatic lung cancer. Study context: Tumors carried a median 1.5 non-synonymous mutations per megabase.

Germline V CDR1 and CDR2: MGHRA, YSYEKL. The CDR3 spans 14 residues. Trimming removed 1 base at V and 8 bases at J, with 12 bases between. Time point in this sample: pre-treatment sample, taken before nivolumab and TIL therapy. The libraries were made with immunoSEQ v3. TCRdb keeps only in-frame clones here, not all; method: immunoSEQ multiplex PCR. The sample yields tens of thousands of clones, around 79% seen once. Sample: blood, taken at baseline. The rearrangement uses TRBV4-1 and TRBJ1-5; no clear D gene. This clonotype originated in a person between 25 and 80 years old with non-small cell lung cancer. The CDR3 DNA reads TGCGCCAGCAGCCAAGGCCTTAGGGATGAGCCCCAGCATTTT. Translation gives CASSQGLRDEPQHF.